The clone carrying this TCR beta chain was seen only a few times. The data belong to a study of shared clonotypes between healthy human individuals. In germline, CDR1 is ENHRY, CDR2 SYGVKD. The V segment lost 7 bases and the J segment 2 bases; nucleotides outside the gene matches: 6. The length of the CDR3 is 14 residues. About 30,000 T cell genomes, or 300 to 350 ng DNA, went into unsorted PBMC replicate PCRs. Profiling relied on immunoSEQ multiplex PCR, and the TCRdb table lists in-frame clones only, not all of them. The table includes fewer than 550,000 clones, over 75% detected once. Healthy adults negative for HIV, lacking recent acute infections or vaccinations, served as donors.

The chain employs TRBV10-3 and TRBJ2-3, with 7 bases matching TRBD1. The TCR was taken from a woman between 35 and 50 years old in good health. Some clones in this sample may be carry-over from other donors' samples. Sequencing was done on a sample of PBMCs. CDR3 nucleotide sequence: TGTGCCATCACTCCGGGACAGCCCACAGATACGCAGTATTTT. Translated, it gives CAITPGQPTDTQYF.